This passage covers 16 T cell receptor beta chains from one sample sequenced in a study of T cells after posttransplantation cyclophosphamide. Profiling relied on immunoSEQ multiplex PCR, and the TCRdb table lists in-frame clones only, not all of them. Listed for the sample are tens of thousands of clones, none seen a single time. Input material: PBMCs. The source is a woman aged 55-69 years in good health, CMV-negative, and a related stem cell transplant donor.

The CDR3 bases are TGTGCCAGCAGTTATAGGGACAGTACAAATGGCTACACCTTC. It codes for CASSYRDSTNGYTF. The rearrangement uses TRBV27 and TRBJ1-2, with TRBD1 identical over 7 bases. The CDR3 spans 14 residues. Germline assignment: CDR1 MNHEY and CDR2 SMNVEV (reference sequence). The ends lost 4 bases at V and 6 bases at J; junction bases unmatched: 8.

At least ten counts were recorded for this clone. The chain employs TRBV2 and TRBJ2-7; D might be TRBD2 (5 bases). The germline gives CDR1 SNHLY, CDR2 FYNNEI. V lost 7 bases to trimming and J lost 2 bases, with 15 bases between them. CDR3 size: 14 residues. The CDR3 sequence: CASNGEPKTYEQYF. The CDR3 DNA reads TGTGCCAGCAATGGGGAGCCCAAAACCTACGAGCAGTACTTC. Full variable domain (missing parts from reference TRBV2 and TRBJ2-7): EPEVTQTPSHQVTQMGQEVILRCVPISNHLYFYWYRQILGQKVEFLVSFYNNEISEKSEIFDDQFSVERPDGSNFTLKIRSTKLEDSAMYFCASNGEPKTYEQYFGPGTRLTVT.

There are many counts of this clone. This chain uses TRBV2 with TRBJ2-3, with TRBD1 identical over 7 bases. The CDR3 sequence is 18 residues long. Germline V gene data show CDR1 as SNHLY and CDR2 as FYNNEI. Trimming at V came to 7 bases and at J to 0 bases, leaving 16 bases not matched to a gene. The CDR3 bases are TGTGCCAGCAACGAACAGGGGCTAGTTGGGACAAGCACAGATACGCAGTATTTT. Its translation: CASNEQGLVGTSTDTQYF.

This clone was detected many times. The chain recombines TRBV28 with TRBJ1-1; 7 bases are shared with TRBD1. CDR1 is MDHEN, CDR2 SYDVKM, per germline. CDR3 length: 16 amino acids. V was clipped by 4 bases and J by 1 base; unmatched bases: 9. In DNA, the CDR3 is TGTGCCAGCAGTTCCCGACAGGGCAGTAAGAACACTGAAGCTTTCTTT. The encoded protein is CASSSRQGSKNTEAFF.

This clone was seen repeatedly, ten times or more. The chain's CDR3 is CASSLVGRRETQYF. Here the CDR3 DNA reads TGTGCCAGCAGTTTAGTGGGGAGAAGGGAGACCCAGTACTTC. The chain couples TRBV27 to TRBJ2-5, with a tentative D call TRBD2 (5 bases). The germline V gene has CDR1 MNHEY and CDR2 SMNVEV (reference sequence). This CDR3 spans 14 amino acids. V was cut by 2 bases and J by 5 bases, with 12 bases left in between.

This clone has ten or more counts. V is TRBV6-1 and J is TRBJ1-5, with 7 positions matching TRBD1. Germline V gene data show CDR1 as MNHNS and CDR2 as SASEGT. Trimming took 2 bases from V and 0 from J; bases not matched to a gene: 4. The CDR3 spans 16 residues. The CDR3 protein is CASSEFGTVSNQPQHF. The CDR3, as DNA: TGTGCCAGCAGTGAATTCGGGACAGTTAGCAATCAGCCCCAGCATTTT.

This clone was counted at least ten times. The chain recombines TRBV5-1 with TRBJ2-7; D call uncertain. This CDR3 has 13 amino acids. The V and J ends lost 4 bases and 6 bases respectively, with 14 bases between them. CDR1 and CDR2 from the germline V gene are SGHRS and YFSETQ. The DNA of the CDR3 is TGCGCCAGCAGCCGCGTCACGGTTTCCGAGCAGTACTTC. Translation gives CASSRVTVSEQYF.

This clone was counted ten times or more. V usage is TRBV19 and J usage is TRBJ1-4; 9 bases line up with TRBD1. The CDR3 has 16 residues. V shed 3 bases, J shed 4 bases, and the junction held 6 bases outside the gene matches. The germline V gene has CDR1 LNHDA and CDR2 SQIVND (reference sequence). The CDR3 reads CASSMGTGRDNEKLFF. As DNA, the CDR3 is TGTGCCAGTAGTATGGGGACAGGGCGTGATAATGAAAAACTGTTTTTT.

This clone has a handful of counts. The rearrangement uses TRBV13 and TRBJ1-4; 7 nucleotides agree with TRBD1. CDR3 length: 15 amino acids. The trim removed 5 bases at V and 8 bases at J, leaving 11 bases unmatched. Germline values: CDR1 PRHDT, CDR2 FYEKMQ (reference sequence). CDR3 DNA: TGTGCCAGCAGCACCCGAGGGGGCGCGGGCGAAAAACTGTTTTTT. Amino acids: CASSTRGGAGEKLFF.

This clone was observed many times. As DNA, the CDR3 is TGTGCCAGCGCCCGGGATGTCTTAATGTATGGCTACACCTTC. Translated, it gives CASARDVLMYGYTF. The chain joins TRBV2 to TRBJ1-2; D unclear. Germline V gene lookup returns CDR1 SNHLY and CDR2 FYNNEI. The CDR3 loop spans 14 amino acids. The V end lost 8 bases, the J end lost 5 bases, and 18 bases lay between the germline ends.

The sample holds many counts of this clone. V gene TRBV4-2 combines with J gene TRBJ2-3, with 15 bases identical to TRBD2. The CDR3 consists of 19 residues. CDR1 is LGHNA, CDR2 YNFKEQ, per germline. The J segment lost 0 bases and the V segment lost 3 bases, leaving 7 bases of the junction unmatched. The CDR3 region has the DNA TGTGCCAGCAGCCAGGGACTGGGACTAGCGGGGGGTAGCACAGATACGCAGTATTTT. This gives the protein CASSQGLGLAGGSTDTQYF.

The V and J genes are TRBV13 and TRBJ1-6, with D perhaps TRBD1 (6 bases). V was pared by 5 bases and J by 10 bases, with 12 bases between. Per the germline V gene, CDR1 is PRHDT and CDR2 is FYEKMQ (reference sequence). The CDR3 runs to 13 residues. The CDR3: CASSLHRDSPLHF. CDR3 coding DNA: TGTGCCAGCAGCCTACACAGGGACTCACCCCTCCACTTT.

This clone came up many times. The chain carries TRBV9 and TRBJ2-2; 10 bases match TRBD1. Losses at the gene ends were 3 bases for V and 0 bases for J; bases not matched to a gene: 8. This CDR3 region has 18 residues. Germline V gene sequence: CDR1 SGDLS, CDR2 YYNGEE. This CDR3 is CASSALRDRGSNTGELFF. CDR3 sequence (DNA): TGTGCCAGCAGCGCCCTCCGGGACAGGGGCTCGAACACCGGGGAGCTGTTTTTT.

This chain uses TRBV14 with TRBJ2-4, with 7 bases aligning to TRBD2. The CDR3 runs to 15 residues. Trimming removed 2 bases from V and 8 bases from J; junction bases left unmatched: 9. Germline loops: CDR1 SGHDN, CDR2 FVKESK. Here the CDR3 DNA reads TGTGCCAGCAGCCAACTAGCGGCAGCTTCGGACATTCAGTACTTC. This encodes CASSQLAAASDIQYF.

In this sample, this clone turned up many times. This chain joins TRBV4-1 and TRBJ1-2; no clear D gene. Per the germline V gene, CDR1 is MGHRA and CDR2 is YSYEKL. This CDR3 has 14 amino acids. Trimming removed 0 bases at V and 4 bases at J, with 9 bases between. The CDR3 nucleotides read TGCGCCAGCAGCCAAGATGGGCAGTTCTATGGCTACACCTTC. It encodes CASSQDGQFYGYTF.

In this sample, this clone turned up many times. This chain links TRBV14 with TRBJ1-1; D is undetermined. CDR3 length: 14 amino acids. The germline V gene has CDR1 SGHDN and CDR2 FVKESK. The ends were cut back, 4 bases at V and 1 base at J, with 10 bases in the middle. CDR3 in amino acids: CASSPYAENTEAFF. The CDR3 nucleotides read TGTGCCAGCAGCCCTTACGCAGAGAACACTGAAGCTTTCTTT.